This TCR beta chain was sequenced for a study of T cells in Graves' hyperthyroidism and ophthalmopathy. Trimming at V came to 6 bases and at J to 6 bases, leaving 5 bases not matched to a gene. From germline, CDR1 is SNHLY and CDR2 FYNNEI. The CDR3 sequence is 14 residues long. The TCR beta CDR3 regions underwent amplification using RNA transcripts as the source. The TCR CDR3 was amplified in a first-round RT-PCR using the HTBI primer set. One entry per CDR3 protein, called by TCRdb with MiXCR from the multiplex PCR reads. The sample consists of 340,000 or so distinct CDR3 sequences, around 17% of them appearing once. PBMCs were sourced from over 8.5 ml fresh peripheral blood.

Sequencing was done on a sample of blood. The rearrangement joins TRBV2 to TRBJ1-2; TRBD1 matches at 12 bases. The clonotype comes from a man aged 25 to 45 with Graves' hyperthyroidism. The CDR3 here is CASRRDRGLDGYTF. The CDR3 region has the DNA TGTGCCAGCAGGCGGGACAGGGGGCTGGATGGCTACACCTTC. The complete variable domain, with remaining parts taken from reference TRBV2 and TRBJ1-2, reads EPEVTQTPSHQVTQMGQEVILRCVPISNHLYFYWYRQILGQKVEFLVSFYNNEISEKSEIFDDQFSVERPDGSNFTLKIRSTKLEDSAMYFCASRRDRGLDGYTFGSGTRLTVV.